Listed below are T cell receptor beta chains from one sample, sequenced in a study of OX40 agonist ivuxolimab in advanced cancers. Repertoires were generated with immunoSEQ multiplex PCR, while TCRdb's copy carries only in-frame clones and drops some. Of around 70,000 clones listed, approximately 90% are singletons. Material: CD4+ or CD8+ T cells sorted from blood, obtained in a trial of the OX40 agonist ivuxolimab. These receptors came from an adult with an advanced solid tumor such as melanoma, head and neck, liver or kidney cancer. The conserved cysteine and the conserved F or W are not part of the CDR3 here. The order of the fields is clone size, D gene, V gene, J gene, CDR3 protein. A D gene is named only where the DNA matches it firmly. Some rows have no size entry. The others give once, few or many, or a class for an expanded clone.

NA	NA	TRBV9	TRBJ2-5	ASSVGQFQETQY
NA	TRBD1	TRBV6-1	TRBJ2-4	ASSRDRANIQY
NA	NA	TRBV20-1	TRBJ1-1	RGVMNTEAF
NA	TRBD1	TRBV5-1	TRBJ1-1	ASSLATQGRFTEAF
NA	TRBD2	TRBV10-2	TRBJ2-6	ASSSIGRLAGAGANVLT
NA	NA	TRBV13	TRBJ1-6	ASQTMNSPLH
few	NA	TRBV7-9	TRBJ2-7	ASSRMGEQY
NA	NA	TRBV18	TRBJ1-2	ASSAQGLYGYT
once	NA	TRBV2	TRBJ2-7	ASSEMRLEQY
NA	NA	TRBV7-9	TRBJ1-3	ASSLIGYSGNTIY